This entry describes one T cell receptor beta chain. Its antigen is unknown. The data stem from a study of graft-versus-host responses after intestinal transplantation. Points from the study as a whole: In patients with graft-donor T cell macrochimerism, allograft graft-versus-host to host-versus-graft clonal ratios were high. Peak GvH clone levels in circulation were associated with early post-transplant HvG declines. Present in recipient marrow, GvH clones included some that appeared first in ileum or blood.

TCRdb's table, derived via immunoSEQ multiplex PCR, lists solely in-frame clones and lacks some. This sample has 15,000 or so clones, with roughly 70% found just once. The authors processed graft tissue to release intraepithelial and lamina propria lymphocytes. The sequencing here drew on ileum tissue, taken around 700 days after intestinal transplantation. The clonotype was recovered from a human patient who received an intestinal transplant, so some T cells may come from the graft donor.

The CDR3 sequence: CASSPFRQHATNEKLFF. In DNA form, the CDR3 reads TGTGCCAGCTCACCTTTTCGACAGCATGCAACTAATGAAAAACTGTTTTTT. The gene calls are TRBV18 and TRBJ1-4, with D perhaps matching TRBD1 (5 bases). V lost 3 bases to trimming and J lost 0 bases, with 14 bases between them. The CDR3 runs 17 residues. The germline V gene has CDR1 KGHSH and CDR2 LQKENI.